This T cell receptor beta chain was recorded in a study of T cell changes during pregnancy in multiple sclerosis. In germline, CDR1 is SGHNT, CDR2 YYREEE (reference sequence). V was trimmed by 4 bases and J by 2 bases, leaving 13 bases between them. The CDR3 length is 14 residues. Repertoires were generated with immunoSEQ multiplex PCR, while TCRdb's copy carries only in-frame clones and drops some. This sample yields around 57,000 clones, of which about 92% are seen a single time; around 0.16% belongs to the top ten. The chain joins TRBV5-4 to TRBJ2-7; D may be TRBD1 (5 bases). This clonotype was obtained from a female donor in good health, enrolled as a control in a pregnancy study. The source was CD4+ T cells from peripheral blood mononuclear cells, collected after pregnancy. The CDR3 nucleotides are TGTGCCAGCAGCCTTGATTCAGGGACCTACGAGCAGTACTTC. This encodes CASSLDSGTYEQYF. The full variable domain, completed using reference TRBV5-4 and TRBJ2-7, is ETGVTQSPTHLIKTRGQQVTLRCSSQSGHNTVSWYQQALGQGPQFIFQYYREEENGRGNFPPRFSGLQFPNYSSELNVNALELDDSALYLCASSLDSGTYEQYFGPGTRLTVT.